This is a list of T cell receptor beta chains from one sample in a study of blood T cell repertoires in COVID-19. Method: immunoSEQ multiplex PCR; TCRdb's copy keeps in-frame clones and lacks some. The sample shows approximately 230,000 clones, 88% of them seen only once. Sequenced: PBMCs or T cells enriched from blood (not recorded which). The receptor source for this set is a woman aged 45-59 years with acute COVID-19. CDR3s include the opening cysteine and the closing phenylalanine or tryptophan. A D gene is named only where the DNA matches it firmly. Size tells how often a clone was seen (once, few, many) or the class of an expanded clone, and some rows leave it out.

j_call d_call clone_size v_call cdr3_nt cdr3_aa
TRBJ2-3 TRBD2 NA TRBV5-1 TGCGCCAGCAGCTGGACTAGCGGGTCTGATTCTAGCACAGATACGCAGTATTTT CASSWTSGSDSSTDTQYF
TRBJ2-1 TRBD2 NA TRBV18 TGTGCCAGCTCACCAGCGGCGGGAGACGATGAGCAGTTCTTC CASSPAAGDDEQFF
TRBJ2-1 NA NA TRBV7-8 TGTGCCAGCGCCGGGGTCTCTAGCGCGAGCTCCTACAATGAGCAGTTCTTC CASAGVSSASSYNEQFF
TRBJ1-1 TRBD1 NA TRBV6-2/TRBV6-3 TGTGCCAGCAGTTACTCGGAAGGGACAGGGAAGACGACTTTCTTT CASSYSEGTGKTTFF
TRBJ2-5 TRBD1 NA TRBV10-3 TGTGCCATCAGTGACCACAGGACAGGGCGGAAAGAGACCCAGTACTTC CAISDHRTGRKETQYF
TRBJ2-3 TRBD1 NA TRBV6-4 TGTGCCAGCAGTGAACAGGGGGCGACAGATACGCAGTATTTT CASSEQGATDTQYF
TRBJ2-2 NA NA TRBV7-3 TGTGCCAGCAGCTTAAATAGGGGCTTGGCCGGGGAGCTGTTTTTT CASSLNRGLAGELFF
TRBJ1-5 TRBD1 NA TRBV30 TGTGCCTGGAGTCTCAGGGGGGATTTCAATCAGCCCCAGCATTTT CAWSLRGDFNQPQHF
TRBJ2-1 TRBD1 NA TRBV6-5 TGTGCCAGCAGTTACTCAGGGACAGGCTACAATGAGCAGTTCTTC CASSYSGTGYNEQFF
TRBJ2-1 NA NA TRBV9 TGTGCCAGCAGCCCCCATGTGGACTCAAATGAGCAGTTCTTC CASSPHVDSNEQFF
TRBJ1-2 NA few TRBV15 TGTGCCACCAGCAGAGATAAAGGGGCAGGTCCCGGCTACACCTTC CATSRDKGAGPGYTF
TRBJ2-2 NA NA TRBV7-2 TGTGCCAGCAGCTTAAGGTACAGGACGAACACCGGGGAGCTGTTTTTT CASSLRYRTNTGELFF
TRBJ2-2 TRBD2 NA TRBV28 TGTGCCAGCAGTTTGATGGGGTCAAGCGGGAGGGCCTATCGTGGGGGCACCGGGGAGCTGTTTTTT CASSLMGSSGRAYRGGTGELFF
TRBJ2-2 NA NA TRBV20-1 TGCAGTGCTAGTAGCCCCACCGGGGAGCTGTTTTTT CSASSPTGELFF
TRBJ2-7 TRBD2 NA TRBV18 TGTGCCAGCTCACCAGGGACTAGCTTCCACGAGCAGTACTTC CASSPGTSFHEQYF
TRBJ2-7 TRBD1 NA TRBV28 TGTGCCAGCAGGACTGGGCAGGGGGCTAGGTACGAGCAGTACTTC CASRTGQGARYEQYF
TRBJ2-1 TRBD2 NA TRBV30 TGTGCCTGGAGTGCACGAGGGACTAGCGTCGCCGAGCAGTTCTTC CAWSARGTSVAEQFF
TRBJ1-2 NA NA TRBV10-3 TGTGCCATCAGTGGGGTCCTACGGGGTGGCTACACCTTC CAISGVLRGGYTF
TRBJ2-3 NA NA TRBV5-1 TGCGCCAGCAGCTGGCAGGCTAGCACAGATACGCAGTATTTT CASSWQASTDTQYF
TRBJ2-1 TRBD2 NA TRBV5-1 TGCGCCAGCAGCGCTGGACTAGCGGGAGTGGATGAGCAGTTCTTC CASSAGLAGVDEQFF
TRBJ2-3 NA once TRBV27 TGTGCCAGCAGTTTATCGGGAAGGGGCCCAGATACGCAGTATTTT CASSLSGRGPDTQYF
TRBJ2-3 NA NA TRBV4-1 TGCGCCAGCAGCCAAGGAGCAGGGGGCACAGATACGCAGTATTTT CASSQGAGGTDTQYF
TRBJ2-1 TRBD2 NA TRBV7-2 TGTGCCAGCAGCTTAGTAGGCGGGAGTTCCTACAATGAGCAGTTCTTC CASSLVGGSSYNEQFF
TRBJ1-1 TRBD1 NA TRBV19 TGTGCCAGTAGTATAATGGCAGGGGGGAAGAACACTGAAGCTTTCTTT CASSIMAGGKNTEAFF
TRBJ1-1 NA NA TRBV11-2 TGTGCCAGCAGCTCCCCCGGAGGGCAGGGATACACTGAAGCTTTCTTT CASSSPGGQGYTEAFF
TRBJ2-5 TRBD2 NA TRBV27 TGTGCCAGCAGTTGGGGGGGAGGTCGGCAGACCCAGTACTTC CASSWGGGRQTQYF
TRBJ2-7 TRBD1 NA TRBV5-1 TGCGCCAGCAGCTTCTCCGGGACAGGGATCAACGAGCAGTACTTC CASSFSGTGINEQYF
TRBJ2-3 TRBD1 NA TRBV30 TGTGCCTGGAGTAGGGACAGGGGAACGACAGATACGCAGTATTTT CAWSRDRGTTDTQYF
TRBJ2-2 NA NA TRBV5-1 TGCGCCAGCAGCCCGGAGGTGTACGGGGGCACCGGGGAGCTGTTTTTT CASSPEVYGGTGELFF
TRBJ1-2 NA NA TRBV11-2 TGTGCCAGCAGCTTAGATCCCCCTACCCGGACAGCTAACTATGGCTACACCTTC CASSLDPPTRTANYGYTF
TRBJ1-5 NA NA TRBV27 TGTGCCAGCAGTGTCCGGGACAAGTTTACGCCCCAGCATTTT CASSVRDKFTPQHF
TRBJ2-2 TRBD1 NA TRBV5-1 TGCGCTAGCAGCTTGGGGTCGGGACAGGGACTTATATCCGGGGAGCTGTTTTTT CASSLGSGQGLISGELFF
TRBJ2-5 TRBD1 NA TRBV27 TGTGCCAGCAGTTTTTTAAAGGGGGCAACACAAGAGACCCAGTACTTC CASSFLKGATQETQYF
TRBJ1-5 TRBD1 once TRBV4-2 TGTGCCAGCAGCCAAAGAGACAGGGATAGCAATCAGCCCCAGCATTTT CASSQRDRDSNQPQHF
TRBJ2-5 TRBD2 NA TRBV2 TGTGCCAGCAGTGAAGGCCTAGCGGGGGAGACCCAGTACTTC CASSEGLAGETQYF
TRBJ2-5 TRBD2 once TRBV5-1 TGCGCCAGCAGCTTGGGGATAGCGGGGGACCAAGAGACCCAGTACTTC CASSLGIAGDQETQYF
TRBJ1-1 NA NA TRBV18 TGTGCCAGCTCACCGGGACACCAGAACACTGAAGCTTTCTTT CASSPGHQNTEAFF
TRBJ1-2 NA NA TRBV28 TGTGCCAGCAGTTTGGGGGGGGCCTATGGCTACACCTTC CASSLGGAYGYTF
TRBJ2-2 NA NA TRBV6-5 TGTGCCAGCACCCGCGTGAGCGGGGAGCTGTTTTTT CASTRVSGELFF
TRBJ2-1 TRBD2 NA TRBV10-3 TGTGCCATCAGGCCTAGCGGGAGGACCGACTCCTACAATGAGCAGTTCTTC CAIRPSGRTDSYNEQFF
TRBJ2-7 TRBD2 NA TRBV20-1 TGCAGTGCTAGTCCCCCTAGCGGGAGTTACGAGCAGTACTTC CSASPPSGSYEQYF
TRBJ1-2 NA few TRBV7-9 TGTGCCAGCAGCTTAGGCGGGTATGGCTACACCTTC CASSLGGYGYTF